Each of the 20 T cell receptor beta chains below was sequenced from the same sample in a study of blood T cell repertoires in COVID-19. Sequencing was performed with immunoSEQ multiplex PCR; in TCRdb, only in-frame clones are kept and a portion is missing. The table includes 190,000 or so clones, roughly 81% detected once. The specimen was peripheral blood. These receptors were obtained from a woman aged 80 or over with COVID-19, enrolled during active disease.

This rearrangement joins TRBV19 to TRBJ2-1, with 7 bases matching TRBD1. Germline CDR1 is LNHDA and CDR2 is SQIVND (reference sequence). The ends lost 2 bases at V and 1 base at J; junction bases unmatched: 2. The length of the CDR3 is 15 residues. CDR3 amino acids: CASSIRGQSYNEQFF. The CDR3 nucleotides read TGTGCCAGTAGTATAAGGGGACAGTCCTACAATGAGCAGTTCTTC.

CDR3 bases: TGTGCCAGCAGTTGGCCCCTGGACAGGGGAGCATCACCCCTCCACTTT. Its protein is CASSWPLDRGASPLHF. This chain connects TRBV28 to TRBJ1-6, with 9 bases lining up with TRBD1. Trimming at V came to 4 bases and at J to 10 bases, leaving 11 bases not matched to a gene. The CDR3 sequence is 16 residues long. The germline gives CDR1 MDHEN, CDR2 SYDVKM.

The chain couples TRBV28 to TRBJ2-1; 8 positions agree with TRBD1. CDR1 is MDHEN and CDR2 is SYDVKM in the germline V gene. The length of the CDR3 is 16 residues. V trimming: 6 bases; J trimming: 4 bases; junction bases outside the gene matches: 11. CDR3 sequence reads: CASSKLQGAVYNEQFF. The CDR3 region has the DNA TGTGCCAGCAGCAAGCTGCAGGGGGCGGTATACAATGAGCAGTTCTTC.

The gene calls are TRBV3-1 (or the pseudogene TRBV3-2) and TRBJ1-2; D unclear. Trimming pared 4 bases from V and 5 bases from J, leaving 17 bases between. The CDR3 is made up of 15 amino acids. CDR1 LGHDT and CDR2 YNNKEL come from the germline V gene (reference sequence). CDR3 sequence reads: CASSRGPQERYGYTF. DNA for the CDR3: TGTGCCAGCAGCCGAGGGCCCCAGGAGCGTTATGGCTACACCTTC.

The rearrangement links TRBV11-3 to TRBJ2-1, with 7 bases matching TRBD2. V trimming: 4 bases; J trimming: 6 bases; junction bases outside the gene matches: 9. The V gene's germline CDR1 is SGHNT and CDR2 YENEEA. The CDR3 loop spans 15 amino acids. The CDR3 nucleotides are TGTGCCAGCAGCTCCCCCCGCGGGAGAGGCAATGAGCAGTTCTTC. It specifies CASSSPRGRGNEQFF.

The chain has TRBV2 and TRBJ2-5, with 12 bases aligning to TRBD2. CDR3 size: 19 residues. CDR1 and CDR2 (germline): SNHLY, FYNNEI. With V trimmed by 4 bases and J by 2 bases, 14 bases remained unmatched. CDR3 sequence: CASSGRKGLAGLSQETQYF. In DNA, the CDR3 is TGTGCCAGCAGTGGTCGAAAGGGACTAGCGGGCTTAAGTCAAGAGACCCAGTACTTC.

The chain has TRBV4-1 and TRBJ2-7, with D unresolved. Trimming removed 10 bases from V and 5 bases from J, with 15 bases in between. The V gene's germline CDR1 is MGHRA and CDR2 YSYEKL. The CDR3 consists of 12 residues. The CDR3 is CATREFIHEQYF. For the CDR3, the DNA is TGCGCCACACGAGAGTTCATCCACGAGCAGTACTTC.

The genes are TRBV27 and TRBJ2-2; 8 bases align to TRBD2. Germline CDR1 MNHEY, CDR2 SMNVEV (reference sequence). The CDR3 extends over 18 amino acids. The junction had 7 bases not matched to a gene; V was cut back by 0 bases and J by 1 base. As DNA, the CDR3 is TGTGCCAGCAGTTTATCAAGAGCGGGGGTCTTGAACACCGGGGAGCTGTTTTTT. Translation gives CASSLSRAGVLNTGELFF.

This chain joins TRBV5-1 and TRBJ2-7; D is uncertain. This CDR3 contains 15 residues. Trimming cost V 3 bases and J 0 bases, with 13 bases left between them. Germline V gene sequence: CDR1 SGHRS, CDR2 YFSETQ. The CDR3 loop is CASSSAGSSSYEQYF. In DNA form, the CDR3 reads TGCGCCAGCAGCTCGGCCGGGTCCAGCTCCTACGAGCAGTACTTC.

This clone showed up just a few times. The chain combines TRBV4-2 with TRBJ2-5, with 7 bases fitting TRBD2. The CDR3 is 17 residues long. Germline V gene lookup returns CDR1 LGHNA and CDR2 YNFKEQ. J lost 7 bases, V lost 0 bases, and 14 bases had no gene match. DNA for the CDR3: TGTGCCAGCAGCCAAGATTCCTGGACTAGGACGACCGGGACCCAGTACTTC. Translated: CASSQDSWTRTTGTQYF.

This rearrangement joins TRBV21-1 to TRBJ1-2. TRBV21-1 is a recognized pseudogene. The CDR3 consists of 14 residues. DNA for the CDR3: TGTGCCAGCAGCAAAGACCGCGGCTCTACTGGCTACACCTTC. Its translation: CASSKDRGSTGYTF.

The chain uses TRBV9 and TRBJ2-3, with D perhaps matching TRBD2 (5 bases). CDR1 is SGDLS, CDR2 YYNGEE, per germline. The length of the CDR3 is 16 residues. V was trimmed by 0 bases and J by 0 bases, leaving 11 bases between them. CDR3 coding DNA: TGTGCCAGCAGCGTAGGGGAGCGGACCAGCACAGATACGCAGTATTTT. It is translated as CASSVGERTSTDTQYF.

This clone was seen a handful of times. The genes are TRBV27 and TRBJ1-6, with 8 nucleotides matching TRBD1. This CDR3 region has 16 residues. The V segment lost 6 bases and the J segment 10 bases; nucleotides outside the gene matches: 14. CDR1 is MNHEY and CDR2 is SMNVEV in the germline V gene (reference sequence). The chain's CDR3 is CASSPGETGGWSPLHF. The DNA for the CDR3 is TGTGCCAGCAGCCCCGGAGAAACAGGGGGTTGGTCACCCCTCCACTTT.

This CDR3 reads CASSSARQGYEQYF. CDR3 nucleotides: TGTGCCAGCAGCTCGGCACGACAGGGCTACGAGCAGTACTTC. J is TRBJ2-7 and V is TRBV5-6, with 7 bases lining up with TRBD1. The CDR3 sequence is 14 residues long. In germline, CDR1 is SGHDT, CDR2 YYEEEE. With V trimmed by 3 bases and J by 3 bases, 6 bases remained unmatched.

The genes are TRBV5-4 and TRBJ2-3, with 8 positions matching TRBD1. CDR3 length equals 15 residues. V gave up 4 bases and J gave up 6 bases; unmatched junction bases: 10. Germline V gives CDR1 SGHNT, CDR2 YYREEE (reference sequence). The CDR3 sequence is CASSLRTGPGDTQYF. The CDR3 DNA follows: TGTGCCAGCAGCCTGAGGACAGGGCCGGGGGATACGCAGTATTTT.

The CDR3 DNA sequence: TGTGCCAGCATTAAAGCGGGGGCCTCCTACAATGAGCAGTTCTTC. Its protein product is CASIKAGASYNEQFF. This chain links TRBV25-1 with TRBJ2-1; TRBD2 aligns across 8 bases. The CDR3 consists of 15 residues. Germline-derived CDR1 and CDR2 are MGHDK and SYGVNS. After removal of 7 bases from V and 0 bases from J, the junction contained 5 bases not matched to a gene.

The chain recombines TRBV6-5 with TRBJ1-2; D perhaps matches TRBD1 (6 bases). In germline, CDR1 is MNHEY, CDR2 SVGAGI. CDR3 size: 14 residues. V shed 3 bases and J shed 4 bases, with 12 bases lying between them. CDR3 sequence: CASSYFRGSYGYTF. The CDR3, as DNA: TGTGCCAGCAGTTATTTTAGGGGGTCCTATGGCTACACCTTC.

The CDR3 reads CASSDGGDNYGYTF. CDR3 in DNA: TGTGCCAGCAGTGACGGGGGGGACAACTATGGCTACACCTTC. The chain links TRBV6-4 to TRBJ1-2, with D tentatively TRBD1 (5 bases). The V end lost 2 bases, the J end lost 2 bases, and 9 bases lay between the germline ends. CDR1 and CDR2 from the germline V gene are MRHNA and SNTAGT. The CDR3 is 14 amino acids.

CDR3 nucleotide sequence: TGTGCCAGCTCACCGCTTACAGGGGCCTCTGGAAACACCATATATTTT. Protein: CASSPLTGASGNTIYF. This rearrangement joins TRBV18 to TRBJ1-3, with 7 bases that match TRBD1. The germline V gene encodes CDR1 KGHSH and CDR2 LQKENI. Trimming at V came to 3 bases and at J to 0 bases, leaving 5 bases not matched to a gene. The CDR3 runs to 16 residues. The full variable domain, in which reference TRBV18 and TRBJ1-3 provide the parts outside the CDR3, is NAGVMQNPRHLVRRRGQEARLRCSPMKGHSHVYWYRQLPEEGLKFMVYLQKENIIDESGMPKERFSAEFPKEGPSILRIQQVVRGDSAAYFCASSPLTGASGNTIYFGEGSWLTVV.

The rearrangement links TRBV30 to TRBJ1-1; possibly TRBD1 for D (6 bases). V lost 3 bases and J 0 bases, leaving 8 bases between the germline ends. Germline lookup yields CDR1 GTSNPN and CDR2 SVGIG (reference sequence). The CDR3 runs to 13 residues. As DNA, the CDR3 is TGTGCCTGGAGACAGGGCATGAACACTGAAGCTTTCTTT. Its protein product is CAWRQGMNTEAFF.